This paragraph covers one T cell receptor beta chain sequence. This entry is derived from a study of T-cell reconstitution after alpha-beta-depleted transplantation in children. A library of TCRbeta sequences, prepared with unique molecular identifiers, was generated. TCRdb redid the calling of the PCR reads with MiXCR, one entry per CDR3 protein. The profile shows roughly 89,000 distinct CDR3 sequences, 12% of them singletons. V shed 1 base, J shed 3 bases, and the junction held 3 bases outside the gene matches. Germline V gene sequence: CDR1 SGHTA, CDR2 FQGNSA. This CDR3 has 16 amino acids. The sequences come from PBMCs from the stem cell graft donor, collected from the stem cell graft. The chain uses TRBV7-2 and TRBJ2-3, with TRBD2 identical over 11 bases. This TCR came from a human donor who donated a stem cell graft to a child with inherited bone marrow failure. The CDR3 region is CASSLGASGRTDTQYF. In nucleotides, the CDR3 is TGTGCCAGCAGCTTAGGCGCTAGCGGGAGGACAGATACGCAGTATTTT.